These T cell receptor beta chains were read from a single sample in a study of TIL therapy for anti-PD-1-resistant metastatic lung cancer. Here immunoSEQ multiplex PCR was the method, and the copy in TCRdb shows in-frame clones only, minus some. The sample includes more than 90,000 clones, under 70% of them seen just once. The specimen comprised tumor tissue, sampled at baseline. The receptors derive from a person aged 30 to 80 with non-small cell lung cancer. CDR3s include the opening cysteine and the closing phenylalanine or tryptophan.

v_call: TRBV6-6; j_call: TRBJ1-4; cdr3_aa: CASSYTGLFEKLFF
v_call: TRBV9; j_call: TRBJ1-3; cdr3_aa: CASSPRQASSGNTIYF
v_call: TRBV9; j_call: TRBJ1-1; cdr3_aa: CASSVDDRTNTEAFF
v_call: TRBV5-6; j_call: TRBJ2-1; cdr3_aa: CASSFGGGPISYNEQFF
v_call: TRBV4-1; j_call: TRBJ1-1; cdr3_aa: CASSQVADSFNTEAFF
v_call: TRBV10-3; j_call: TRBJ2-3; cdr3_aa: CAIRDSSSTDTQYF
v_call: TRBV7-9; j_call: TRBJ2-6; cdr3_aa: CASSLGPGHRNSGANVLTF
v_call: TRBV7-3; j_call: TRBJ1-3; cdr3_aa: CASSLGPSGNTIYF
v_call: TRBV4-3; j_call: TRBJ1-5; cdr3_aa: CASSQVAGYNQPQHF
v_call: TRBV2; j_call: TRBJ1-2; cdr3_aa: CASTPGNYGYTF
v_call: TRBV6-6; j_call: TRBJ2-2; cdr3_aa: CASRKPQGRGAGELFF
v_call: TRBV30; j_call: TRBJ1-6; cdr3_aa: CAFKRQGDSPLHF
v_call: TRBV18; j_call: TRBJ2-7; cdr3_aa: CASSPTSGPFSYEQYF
v_call: TRBV7-8; j_call: TRBJ1-3; cdr3_aa: CASSPSNWVGNTIYF
v_call: TRBV27; j_call: TRBJ2-7; cdr3_aa: CASTHSGTNEQYF
v_call: TRBV19; j_call: TRBJ1-5; cdr3_aa: CASSTRQGGQPQHF
v_call: TRBV19; j_call: TRBJ2-1; cdr3_aa: CASSIDQGPYKFF
v_call: TRBV3-1/TRBV3-2; j_call: TRBJ1-1; cdr3_aa: CASSQQDKNTEAFF
v_call: TRBV19; j_call: TRBJ1-4; cdr3_aa: CASSIGGKKLFF
v_call: TRBV4-1; j_call: TRBJ1-2; cdr3_aa: CASSQGQGGGYTF
v_call: TRBV7-6; j_call: TRBJ1-3; cdr3_aa: CASSLEQGAHSGNTIYF
v_call: TRBV29-1; j_call: TRBJ1-1; cdr3_aa: CSVGSTNTEAFF
v_call: TRBV6-2/TRBV6-3; j_call: TRBJ1-5; cdr3_aa: CASSYSFYRQTASYSNQPQHF
v_call: TRBV28; j_call: TRBJ2-1; cdr3_aa: CASSSYNEQFF
v_call: TRBV11-2; j_call: TRBJ2-6; cdr3_aa: CASSLDRGANVLTF
v_call: TRBV28; j_call: TRBJ1-1; cdr3_aa: CASRALDILVNTEAFF
v_call: TRBV27; j_call: TRBJ1-5; cdr3_aa: CASSLSWTGEGQPQHF
v_call: TRBV7-2; j_call: TRBJ2-5; cdr3_aa: CASSYGGTGGAETQYF